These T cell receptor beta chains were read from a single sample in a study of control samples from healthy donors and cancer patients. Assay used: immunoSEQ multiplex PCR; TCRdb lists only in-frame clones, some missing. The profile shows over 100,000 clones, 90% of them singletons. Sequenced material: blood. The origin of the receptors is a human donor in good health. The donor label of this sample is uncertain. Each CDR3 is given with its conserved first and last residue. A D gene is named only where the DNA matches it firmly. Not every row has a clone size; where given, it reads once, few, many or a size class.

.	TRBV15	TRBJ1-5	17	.	TGTGCCACCAGCAGAGAGGTGGCCAGGGCGGGCAATCAGCCCCAGCATTTT	CATSREVARAGNQPQHF
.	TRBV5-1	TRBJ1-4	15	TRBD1	TGCGCCAGCAGCTTGGAAAGGACAGGGGGGGAAAAACTGTTTTTT	CASSLERTGGEKLFF
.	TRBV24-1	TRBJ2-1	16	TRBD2	TGTGCCACCAGTGATGCCGCCCCAGCGGGGTACAATGAGCAGTTCTTC	CATSDAAPAGYNEQFF
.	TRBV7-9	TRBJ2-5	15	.	TGTGCCAGCAGCTTAGGTCCCCCGAGCCAAGAGACCCAGTACTTC	CASSLGPPSQETQYF
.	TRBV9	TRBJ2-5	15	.	TGTGCCAGCAGCGTGAGAAGTAGTCCGCAAGAGACCCAGTACTTC	CASSVRSSPQETQYF
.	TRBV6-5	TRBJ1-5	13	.	TGTGCCAGCAGGCGGGACGCCAATCAGCCCCAGCATTTT	CASRRDANQPQHF
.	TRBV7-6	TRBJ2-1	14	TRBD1	TGTGCCAGCAGCTTAGATCCAGGGGGCAATGAGCAGTTCTTC	CASSLDPGGNEQFF
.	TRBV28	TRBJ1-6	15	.	TGTGCCGGCAGGATCCATTATGGAGGGCCCAACCTTCTCCACTTT	CAGRIHYGGPNLLHF
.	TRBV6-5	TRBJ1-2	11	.	TGTGCCAGCAGTCGCCTCGTTGGCTACACCTTC	CASSRLVGYTF
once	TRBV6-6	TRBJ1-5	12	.	TGTGCCAGCGGGAGACAGGATCAGCCCCAGCATTTT	CASGRQDQPQHF
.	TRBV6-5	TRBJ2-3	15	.	TGTGCCAGCAGTCCTAGTGGGACTAGCACAGATACGCAGTATTTT	CASSPSGTSTDTQYF
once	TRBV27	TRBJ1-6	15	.	TGTGCCAGCAGCTTGACCGGGCTACATAATTCACCCCTCCACTTT	CASSLTGLHNSPLHF
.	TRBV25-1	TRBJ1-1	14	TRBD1	TGTGCCAGCAGTACCCAGACAGGGGAAACTGAAGCTTTCTTT	CASSTQTGETEAFF
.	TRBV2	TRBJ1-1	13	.	TGTGCCAGCAGTGAGGGAGAGAACACTGAAGCTTTCTTT	CASSEGENTEAFF
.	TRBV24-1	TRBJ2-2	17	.	TGTGCCACCAGTGATGCAAGACTAGGGACGAACACCGGGGAGCTGTTTTTT	CATSDARLGTNTGELFF
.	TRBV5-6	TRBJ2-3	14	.	TGTGCCAGCAGCCCCCCCGGGAACGTTGATACGCAGTATTTT	CASSPPGNVDTQYF
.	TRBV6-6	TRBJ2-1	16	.	TGTGCCAGCAGTTATGTGGGGGCCCGAAACTACAATGAGCAGTTCTTC	CASSYVGARNYNEQFF
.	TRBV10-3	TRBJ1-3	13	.	TGTGCCACGCGACAGGCTACTGGAAACACCATATATTTT	CATRQATGNTIYF
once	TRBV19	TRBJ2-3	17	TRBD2	TGTGCCAGTAGTATAGGCCGACTAGCGGGGATGTCAGATACGCAGTATTTT	CASSIGRLAGMSDTQYF
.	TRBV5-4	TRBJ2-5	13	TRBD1	TGTGCCAGCAGCTGGGACAGGGGAGAGACCCAGTACTTC	CASSWDRGETQYF
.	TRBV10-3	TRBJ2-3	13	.	TGTGCCATCAGTGAGTCCGGCACCACTAGCCAGTATTTT	CAISESGTTSQYF
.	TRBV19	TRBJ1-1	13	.	TGTGCCAGTGAAACCAGGGAGAACACTGAAGCTTTCTTT	CASETRENTEAFF
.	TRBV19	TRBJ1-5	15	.	TGTGCCAGTAGCCACAGGGACTCCGAGGTTCAGCCCCAGCATTTT	CASSHRDSEVQPQHF
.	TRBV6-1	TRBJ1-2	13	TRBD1	TGTGCCAGCAGTGAATTAACAGGGGATGGCTACACCTTC	CASSELTGDGYTF
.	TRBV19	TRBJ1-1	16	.	TGTGCCAGTACCCGTGGCTCGGGCGGAATGAACACTGAAGCTTTCTTT	CASTRGSGGMNTEAFF
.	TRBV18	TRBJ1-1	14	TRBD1	TGTGCCAGCTCACAGGACAGGGATAGCACTGAAGCTTTCTTT	CASSQDRDSTEAFF
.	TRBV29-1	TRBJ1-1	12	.	TGCAGCGTTAGGGGGGCAGGGACTGAAGCTTTCTTT	CSVRGAGTEAFF
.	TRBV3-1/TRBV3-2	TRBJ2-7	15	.	TGTGCCAGCAGCGGGGCCACCTCAATTACCTACGAGCAGTACTTC	CASSGATSITYEQYF
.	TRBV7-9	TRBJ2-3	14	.	TGTGCCAGCAGCCGGCACCCGGAGATCGATACGCAGTATTTT	CASSRHPEIDTQYF
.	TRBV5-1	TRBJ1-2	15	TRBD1	TGCGCCAGCAATGGCGGGACAGGTTGGGACTATGGCTACACCTTC	CASNGGTGWDYGYTF
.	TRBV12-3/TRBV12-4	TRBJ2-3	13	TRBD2	TGTGCCATCAAGCGGGGGGGCACAGATACGCAGTATTTT	CAIKRGGTDTQYF
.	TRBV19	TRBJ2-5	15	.	TGTGCCAGTAGTACCAGTCGGACCCACCAAGAGACCCAGTACTTC	CASSTSRTHQETQYF
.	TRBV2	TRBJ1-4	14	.	TGTGCCAGCATCCGTACTGGACCCCATGAAAAACTGTTTTTT	CASIRTGPHEKLFF